The next 29 T cell receptor beta chains were all read from a single sample in a study of radiotherapy plus CTLA-4 blockade in lung cancer. Using immunoSEQ multiplex PCR, the repertoire was profiled, and TCRdb retains in-frame clones only, with some absent. The sample holds fewer than 75,000 clones, around 86% seen once. The sequencing here drew on peripheral blood, taken from a patient treated with radiotherapy plus ipilimumab. Source of these receptors: a human donor with non-small cell lung cancer that progressed on radiotherapy plus ipilimumab.

The V and J genes are TRBV4-1 and TRBJ1-1; maybe TRBD1 (5 bases). Germline values: CDR1 MGHRA, CDR2 YSYEKL. The CDR3 is 15 residues long. V lost 4 bases and J 4 bases, leaving 16 bases between the germline ends. CDR3 loop: CASSLPGTSLTEAFF. The CDR3 DNA reads TGCGCCAGCAGCCTACCCGGGACTAGTCTCACTGAAGCTTTCTTT.

This chain joins TRBV7-2 and TRBJ2-7, with 9 nucleotides matching TRBD1. This CDR3 comprises 16 residues. V shed 0 bases, J shed 1 base, and the junction held 4 bases outside the gene matches. Germline lookup yields CDR1 SGHTA and CDR2 FQGNSA. CDR3 sequence (DNA): TGTGCCAGCAGCTTAGCCGACAGGGGGATTTCCTACGAGCAGTACTTC. This sequence encodes CASSLADRGISYEQYF.

This clone was seen just once. The rearrangement uses TRBV5-8 and TRBJ2-7; D remains ambiguous. CDR3 length: 11 residues. The germline V gene has CDR1 SGHTS and CDR2 YDEGEE. Trimming took 7 bases from V and 1 from J, leaving 6 bases between them. The CDR3 DNA sequence: TGTGCCAGCCTCAGGTCCTACGAGCAGTACTTC. It yields the protein CASLRSYEQYF.

The V call is TRBV28, the J call TRBJ1-4; D unclear. CDR1 and CDR2 (germline): MDHEN, SYDVKM. V shed 3 bases and J shed 0 bases, with 14 bases lying between them. This CDR3 region has 17 residues. The CDR3 coding sequence is TGTGCCAGCAGTTTTGGTCTTGGACTTGCAACTAATGAAAAACTGTTTTTT. Its protein is CASSFGLGLATNEKLFF. Full variable domain (rest looked up from reference TRBV28 and TRBJ1-4): DVKVTQSSRYLVKRTGEKVFLECVQDMDHENMFWYRQDPGLGLRLIYFSYDVKMKEKGDIPEGYSVSREKKERFSLILESASTNQTSMYLCASSFGLGLATNEKLFFGSGTQLSVL.

The V gene is TRBV4-2, the J gene TRBJ2-1, with TRBD1 identical over 7 bases. Germline lookup yields CDR1 LGHNA and CDR2 YNFKEQ. Losses at the gene ends were 0 bases for V and 7 bases for J; bases not matched to a gene: 12. This CDR3 spans 17 amino acids. Here the CDR3 DNA reads TGTGCCAGCAGCCAAGATTGGACAGGACCACCTTGGAATGAGCAGTTCTTC. It translates to CASSQDWTGPPWNEQFF.

The chain recombines TRBV7-3 with TRBJ2-1; TRBD2 matches at 7 bases. Trimming cost V 7 bases and J 8 bases; bases outside gene matches: 5. CDR3 length equals 12 residues. Germline assignment: CDR1 SGHTA and CDR2 FQGTGA. The CDR3 DNA is TGTGCCAGCACCCCGGGAGGAGATGAGCAGTTCTTC. Its protein is CASTPGGDEQFF.

The chain has TRBV27 and TRBJ2-5; 9 bases line up with TRBD1. CDR1 is MNHEY, CDR2 SMNVEV, per germline (reference sequence). Trimming at V came to 3 bases and at J to 6 bases, leaving 5 bases not matched to a gene. This CDR3 spans 14 amino acids. DNA for the CDR3: TGTGCCAGCAGTTTGACAGGGGGTGGGAAGACCCAGTACTTC. Translating it yields CASSLTGGGKTQYF.

The genes are TRBV20-1 and TRBJ1-2; weak D call: TRBD1 (6 bases). The CDR3 runs 11 residues. Trimming stripped 4 bases from V and 5 bases from J, with 8 bases between. Germline CDR1 and CDR2: DFQATT and SNEGSKA (reference sequence). In DNA, the CDR3 is TGCAGTGCTACAGGGGTGTATGGCTACACCTTC. It is translated as CSATGVYGYTF.

The chain combines TRBV19 with TRBJ1-1; D is uncertain. Trimming took off 7 bases at V and 6 bases at J, with 12 bases between the two ends. CDR1 is LNHDA, CDR2 SQIVND, per germline (reference sequence). The CDR3 length is 12 residues. The CDR3 reads CASTAGRAEAFF. As DNA, the CDR3 is TGTGCCAGTACGGCGGGTCGCGCTGAAGCTTTCTTT.

The rearrangement uses TRBV7-3 and TRBJ2-1, with D possibly being TRBD1 (5 bases). Trimming removed 3 bases at V and 2 bases at J, with 14 bases between. The CDR3 is 16 amino acids. The germline CDR1 and CDR2 sequences are SGHTA and FQGTGA. The CDR3 DNA sequence: TGTGCCAGCAGCTTGTCAGGTCAGGGTACCTACAATGAGCAGTTCTTC. Its protein product is CASSLSGQGTYNEQFF.

The genes are TRBV5-1 and TRBJ2-2; no clear D. V was cut by 2 bases and J by 0 bases, with 8 bases left in between. Germline values: CDR1 SGHRS, CDR2 YFSETQ. The CDR3 is made up of 15 amino acids. The CDR3 region is CASSFGSANTGELFF. The CDR3 DNA follows: TGCGCCAGCAGCTTCGGAAGCGCGAACACCGGGGAGCTGTTTTTT.

J is TRBJ1-4 and V is TRBV30; D is uncertain. V lost 4 bases and J 0 bases, leaving 9 bases between the germline ends. The germline V gene encodes CDR1 GTSNPN and CDR2 SVGIG (reference sequence). The CDR3 sequence is 14 residues long. CDR3 in amino acids: CAWTSPATNEKLFF. The CDR3 DNA is TGTGCCTGGACCTCACCGGCAACTAATGAAAAACTGTTTTTT. Based on the CDR3 plus reference TRBV30 and TRBJ1-4, the full variable domain is SQTIHQWPATLVQPVGSPLSLECTVEGTSNPNLYWYRQAAGRGLQLLFYSVGIGQISSEVPQNLSASRPQDRQFILSSKKLLLSDSGFYLCAWTSPATNEKLFFGSGTQLSVL.

This clone was recorded a few times. The chain has TRBV27 and TRBJ1-2; TRBD1 aligns across 7 bases. V was clipped by 5 bases and J by 6 bases; unmatched bases: 12. CDR1 is MNHEY and CDR2 is SMNVEV in the germline V gene (reference sequence). CDR3 length equals 15 residues. In DNA, the CDR3 is TGTGCCAGCAGTCAAAACGAGGGGGCTTACCATGGCTACACCTTC. Its protein is CASSQNEGAYHGYTF.

The rearrangement links TRBV4-1 to TRBJ2-5; TRBD2 matches at 7 bases. J gave up 1 base and V 0 bases, and 8 bases lay outside the gene matches. The CDR3 has 17 amino acids. The V gene's germline CDR1 is MGHRA and CDR2 YSYEKL. The CDR3 nucleotides are TGCGCCAGCAGCCAAGAAGGGCCGCTAGCGGTCCAAGAGACCCAGTACTTC. This encodes CASSQEGPLAVQETQYF.

Points on this clone: This sample includes further DNA sequences coding for the same CDR3. This chain uses TRBV9 with TRBJ1-1; TRBD1 might be the D (6 bases). With 4 bases removed from V and 1 base from J, the gap between germline ends came to 11 bases. CDR3 size: 14 residues. Germline CDR1 and CDR2: SGDLS and YYNGEE. CDR3 sequence (DNA): TGTGCCAGCAGCCAATTGACAGGGAACACTGAAGCTTTCTTT. Amino acids: CASSQLTGNTEAFF. The entire variable domain, with the rest obtained from reference TRBV9 and TRBJ1-1, is as follows: DSGVTQTPKHLITATGQRVTLRCSPRSGDLSVYWYQQSLDQGLQFLIQYYNGEERAKGNILERFSAQQFPDLHSELNLSSLELGDSALYFCASSQLTGNTEAFFGQGTRLTVV.

The chain uses TRBV6-5 and TRBJ2-1, with 10 bases identical to TRBD2. The CDR3 spans 15 residues. Germline assignment: CDR1 MNHEY and CDR2 SVGAGI. V lost 6 bases and J lost 7; bases outside the gene matches: 9. CDR3 region: CASRPAGGPGNEQFF. The CDR3 coding sequence is TGTGCCAGCAGACCAGCGGGAGGGCCGGGGAATGAGCAGTTCTTC.

V usage is TRBV30 and J usage is TRBJ1-4; 9 positions agree with TRBD1. Per germline, CDR1 GTSNPN and CDR2 SVGIG (reference sequence). The CDR3 length is 16 residues. Trimming took 3 bases from V and 7 from J; bases not matched to a gene: 12. The CDR3 DNA follows: TGTGCCTGGAGACAACTAACAGGGGGCTTGAGTGAAAAACTGTTTTTT. Protein product: CAWRQLTGGLSEKLFF. Full variable domain (remainder filled in from reference TRBV30 and TRBJ1-4): SQTIHQWPATLVQPVGSPLSLECTVEGTSNPNLYWYRQAAGRGLQLLFYSVGIGQISSEVPQNLSASRPQDRQFILSSKKLLLSDSGFYLCAWRQLTGGLSEKLFFGSGTQLSVL.

The chain links TRBV6-1 to TRBJ2-7, with 10 bases aligning to TRBD2. V was clipped by 8 bases and J by 3 bases; unmatched bases: 10. Germline assignment: CDR1 MNHNS and CDR2 SASEGT. CDR3 length equals 15 residues. The CDR3: CASSLSLAGGYEQYF. CDR3 coding DNA: TGTGCCAGCTCATTGTCCTTAGCGGGAGGCTACGAGCAGTACTTC.

The chain uses TRBV4-1 and TRBJ2-7; maybe TRBD2 (7 bases). Per germline, CDR1 MGHRA and CDR2 YSYEKL. Trimming left V 0 bases short and J 4 bases short, with 16 bases between. The CDR3 extends over 16 amino acids. CDR3 sequence: CASSQEKEGGLYEQYF. CDR3 coding DNA: TGCGCCAGCAGCCAAGAGAAGGAGGGGGGGCTGTACGAGCAGTACTTC.

CDR3 nucleotides: TGTGCCAGCAGCCTCCACAGTACCCTTGCCTACGAGCAGTACTTC. It translates to CASSLHSTLAYEQYF. J is TRBJ2-7 and V is TRBV7-2; no firm D call. This CDR3 has 15 amino acids. Per germline, CDR1 SGHTA and CDR2 FQGNSA. V was cut by 5 bases and J by 2 bases, with 16 bases left in between.

This clone was picked up one time. This rearrangement joins TRBV5-4 to TRBJ2-1, with D hard to call. Germline CDR1 is SGHNT and CDR2 is YYREEE (reference sequence). This CDR3 contains 13 residues. The germline V and J ends were trimmed by 4 bases and 6 bases, with 11 bases remaining between them. The CDR3 spells CASSPRTGNEQFF. CDR3 bases: TGTGCCAGCAGCCCAAGAACGGGCAATGAGCAGTTCTTC.

The sample holds a few counts of this clone. The V and J genes are TRBV6-4 and TRBJ2-3; 8 positions match TRBD2. V lost 5 bases, J lost 4 bases, and 2 bases stayed unmatched. Per germline, CDR1 MRHNA and CDR2 SNTAGT. This CDR3 has 13 residues. The CDR3 sequence is CASSSGSPDTQYF. In DNA form, the CDR3 reads TGTGCCAGCAGTAGCGGGAGCCCAGATACGCAGTATTTT.

The table lists this clone with a count of one. This chain uses TRBV5-1 with TRBJ1-1, with D unresolved. Germline-derived CDR1 and CDR2 are SGHRS and YFSETQ. The CDR3 runs 11 residues. Trimming shortened V by 6 bases and J by 3 bases, and 6 bases separated the two germline ends. CDR3 sequence (DNA): TGCGCCAGCAAATCAGACACTGAAGCTTTCTTT. It encodes CASKSDTEAFF.

This chain joins TRBV6-5 and TRBJ1-5; weak D call: TRBD1 (5 bases). Per germline, CDR1 MNHEY and CDR2 SVGAGI. This CDR3 comprises 14 residues. Trimming stripped 5 bases from V and 4 bases from J, with 12 bases between. The CDR3 nucleotides are TGTGCCAGCAGTGGGAGTCAGGGAAATCAGCCCCAGCATTTT. The encoded protein is CASSGSQGNQPQHF.

The chain employs TRBV30 and TRBJ2-7; TRBD1 aligns across 9 bases. The V and J ends lost 3 bases and 3 bases, in that order; junction bases with no gene match: 6. The CDR3 runs 14 residues. CDR1 and CDR2 from the germline V gene are GTSNPN and SVGIG (reference sequence). The CDR3 DNA is TGTGCCTGGAGGGCACCGGGACAGGGCTACGAGCAGTACTTC. Translation gives CAWRAPGQGYEQYF.

This clone appeared a single time. This chain connects TRBV19 to TRBJ1-1, with D maybe TRBD1 (5 bases). CDR3 size: 15 residues. CDR1 and CDR2 from the germline V gene are LNHDA and SQIVND (reference sequence). The V gene lost 1 base and the J gene lost 5 bases, with 14 bases spanning the gap. CDR3 bases: TGTGCCAGTAGTATAGGGGGGACGCCGGGGACTGAAGCTTTCTTT. It encodes CASSIGGTPGTEAFF.

The CDR3 is CASRWDRFISGYTF. CDR3 nucleotide sequence: TGTGCCAGCAGATGGGACAGATTCATTAGTGGCTACACCTTC. V is TRBV6-5 and J is TRBJ1-2; 7 bases line up with TRBD1. The trim removed 6 bases at V and 7 bases at J, leaving 11 bases unmatched. The CDR3 contains 14 residues. CDR1 is MNHEY and CDR2 is SVGAGI in the germline V gene.

The rearrangement uses TRBV28 and TRBJ2-5; D gene unclear. CDR1 and CDR2 from the germline V gene are MDHEN and SYDVKM. The CDR3 sequence is 14 residues long. Deletions cut 4 bases from V and 1 base from J, with 10 bases between. The CDR3 here is CASSSPTIQETQYF. The CDR3, as DNA: TGTGCCAGCAGTTCCCCGACAATCCAAGAGACCCAGTACTTC.

The CDR3 DNA reads TGCGCCAGCAGCCCCGCCGGGACAGGGCCCTCCTACGAGCAGTACTTC. It is translated as CASSPAGTGPSYEQYF. The V call is TRBV5-1, the J call TRBJ2-7, with 9 bases lining up with TRBD1. V dropped 4 bases and J dropped 0; count of bases not matched to a gene: 8. Germline CDR1 SGHRS, CDR2 YFSETQ. The CDR3 length is 16 residues.